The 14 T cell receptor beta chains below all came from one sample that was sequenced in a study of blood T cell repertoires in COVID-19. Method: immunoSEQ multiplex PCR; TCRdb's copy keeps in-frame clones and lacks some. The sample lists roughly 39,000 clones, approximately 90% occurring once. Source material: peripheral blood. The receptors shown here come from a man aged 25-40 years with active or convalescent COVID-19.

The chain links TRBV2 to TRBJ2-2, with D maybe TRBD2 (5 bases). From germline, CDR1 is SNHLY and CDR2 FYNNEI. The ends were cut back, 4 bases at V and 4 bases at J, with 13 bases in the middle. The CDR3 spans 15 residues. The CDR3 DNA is TGTGCCAGCAGTGTTACCGAGGGATCCACCGGGGAGCTGTTTTTT. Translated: CASSVTEGSTGELFF. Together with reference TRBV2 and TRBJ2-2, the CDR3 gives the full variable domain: EPEVTQTPSHQVTQMGQEVILRCVPISNHLYFYWYRQILGQKVEFLVSFYNNEISEKSEIFDDQFSVERPDGSNFTLKIRSTKLEDSAMYFCASSVTEGSTGELFFGEGSRLTVL.

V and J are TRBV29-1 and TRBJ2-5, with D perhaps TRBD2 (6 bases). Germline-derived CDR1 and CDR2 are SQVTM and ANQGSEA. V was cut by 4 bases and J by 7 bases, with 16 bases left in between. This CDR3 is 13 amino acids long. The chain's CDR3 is CSVAPGERVTQYF. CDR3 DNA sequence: TGCAGCGTTGCTCCTGGGGAGCGGGTGACCCAGTACTTC.

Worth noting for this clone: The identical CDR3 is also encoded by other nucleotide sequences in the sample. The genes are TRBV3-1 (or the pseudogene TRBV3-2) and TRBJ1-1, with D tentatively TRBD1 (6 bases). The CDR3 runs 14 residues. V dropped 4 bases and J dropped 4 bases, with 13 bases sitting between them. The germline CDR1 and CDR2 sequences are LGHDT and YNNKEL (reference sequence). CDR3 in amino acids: CASSPLGGGTEAFF. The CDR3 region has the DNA TGTGCCAGCAGCCCGTTAGGGGGGGGCACTGAAGCTTTCTTT.

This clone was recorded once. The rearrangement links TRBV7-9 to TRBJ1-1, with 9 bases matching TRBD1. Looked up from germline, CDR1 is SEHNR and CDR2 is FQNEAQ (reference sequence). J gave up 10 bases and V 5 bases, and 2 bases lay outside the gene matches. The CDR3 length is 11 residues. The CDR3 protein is CASSIQGAAFF. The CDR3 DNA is TGTGCCAGCAGCATACAGGGGGCAGCTTTCTTT.

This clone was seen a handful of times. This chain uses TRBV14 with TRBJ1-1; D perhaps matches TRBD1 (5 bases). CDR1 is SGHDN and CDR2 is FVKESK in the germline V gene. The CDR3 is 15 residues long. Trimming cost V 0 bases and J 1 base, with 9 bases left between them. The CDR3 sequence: CASSQDRGGNTEAFF. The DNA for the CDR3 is TGTGCCAGCAGCCAAGATCGCGGGGGGAACACTGAAGCTTTCTTT.

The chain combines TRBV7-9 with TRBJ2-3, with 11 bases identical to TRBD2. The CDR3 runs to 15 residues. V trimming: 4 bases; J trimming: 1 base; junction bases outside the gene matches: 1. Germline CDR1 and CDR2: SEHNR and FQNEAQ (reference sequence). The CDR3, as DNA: TGTGCCAGCAGCTCTAGCGGGGGGCGCACAGATACGCAGTATTTT. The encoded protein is CASSSSGGRTDTQYF.

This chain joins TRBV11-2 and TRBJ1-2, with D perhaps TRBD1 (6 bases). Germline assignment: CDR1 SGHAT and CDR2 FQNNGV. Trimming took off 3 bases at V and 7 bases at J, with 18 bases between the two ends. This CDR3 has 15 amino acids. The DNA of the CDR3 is TGTGCCAGCAGCTTCGGAGCGGGGGCATTGAGTGGCTACACCTTC. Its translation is CASSFGAGALSGYTF.

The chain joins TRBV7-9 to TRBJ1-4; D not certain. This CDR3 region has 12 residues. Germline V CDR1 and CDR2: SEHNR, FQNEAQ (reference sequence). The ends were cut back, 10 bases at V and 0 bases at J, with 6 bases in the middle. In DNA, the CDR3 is TGTGCCACGAGTGCAACTAATGAAAAACTGTTTTTT. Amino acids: CATSATNEKLFF.

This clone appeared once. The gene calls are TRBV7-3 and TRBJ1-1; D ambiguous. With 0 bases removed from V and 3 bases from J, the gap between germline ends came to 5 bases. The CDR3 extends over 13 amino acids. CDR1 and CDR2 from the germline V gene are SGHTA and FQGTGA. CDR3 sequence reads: CASSLTGDTEAFF. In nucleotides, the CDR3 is TGTGCCAGCAGCTTAACCGGGGACACTGAAGCTTTCTTT. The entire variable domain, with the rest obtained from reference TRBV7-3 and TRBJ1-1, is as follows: GAGVSQTPSNKVTEKGKYVELRCDPISGHTALYWYRQSLGQGPEFLIYFQGTGAADDSGLPNDRFFAVRPEGSVSTLKIQRTERGDSAVYLCASSLTGDTEAFFGQGTRLTVV.

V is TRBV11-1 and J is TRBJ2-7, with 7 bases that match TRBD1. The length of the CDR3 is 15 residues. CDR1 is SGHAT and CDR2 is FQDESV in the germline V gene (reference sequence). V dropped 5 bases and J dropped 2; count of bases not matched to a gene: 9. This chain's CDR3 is CASSPRQGTPYEQYF. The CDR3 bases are TGTGCCAGCAGCCCGAGACAGGGAACTCCCTACGAGCAGTACTTC.

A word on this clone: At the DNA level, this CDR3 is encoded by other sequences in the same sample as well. The CDR3 loop reads CASSEIGGGAAETQYF. The CDR3 DNA follows: TGTGCCAGCAGTGAGATTGGCGGGGGGGCGGCCGAGACCCAGTACTTC. This chain connects TRBV25-1 to TRBJ2-5; 9 bases map to TRBD2. Losses at the gene ends were 3 bases for V and 5 bases for J; bases not matched to a gene: 10. This CDR3 is 16 amino acids long. CDR1 and CDR2 (germline): MGHDK, SYGVNS.

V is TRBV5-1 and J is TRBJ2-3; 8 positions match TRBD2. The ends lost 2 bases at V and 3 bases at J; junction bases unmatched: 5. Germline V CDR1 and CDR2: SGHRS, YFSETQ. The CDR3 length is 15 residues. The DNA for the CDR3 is TGCGCCAGCAGCTTCGGGAGGGCCGAGACAGATACGCAGTATTTT. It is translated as CASSFGRAETDTQYF.

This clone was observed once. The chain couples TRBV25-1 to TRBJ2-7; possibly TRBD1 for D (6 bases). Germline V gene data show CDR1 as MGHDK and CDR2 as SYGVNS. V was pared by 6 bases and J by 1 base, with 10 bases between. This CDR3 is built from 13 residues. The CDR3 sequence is CASSIRGSYEQYF. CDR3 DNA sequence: TGTGCCAGCAGCATCAGGGGATCCTACGAGCAGTACTTC.

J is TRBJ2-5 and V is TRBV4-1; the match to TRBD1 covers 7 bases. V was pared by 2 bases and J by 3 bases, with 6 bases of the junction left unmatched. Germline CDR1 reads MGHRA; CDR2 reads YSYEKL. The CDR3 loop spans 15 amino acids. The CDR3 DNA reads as TGCGCCAGCAGCCAACCGGGGACAGCTAAAGAGACCCAGTACTTC. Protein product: CASSQPGTAKETQYF.